This TCR beta chain derives from a study of T-cell reconstitution after alpha-beta-depleted transplantation in children (dated by TCRdb to the mid-2010s). In terms of the full investigation: The study quantitatively tracked T-cell immune reconstitution after TCRalphabeta/CD19-depleted allogeneic hematopoietic cell transplantation in children using TCR repertoire profiling.

Library prep was done by PCR. Sequencing was performed on an Illumina HiSeq 2500. TCR library preparation used molecular barcoding, with unique molecular identifiers applied to normalize quantification of the TCRbeta repertoire. TCRdb trimmed public reads at Q25 via fastp, called clones via MiXCR and kept in-frame beta chains. Rows with one shared CDR3 protein collapse into an entry with the most common genes and DNA. Here the sample has some 250,000 distinct CDR3 sequences; 12% occur a single time. The top ten clones comprise 2% to 3% of the sample. CDR1 and CDR2, per the germline V gene, are MGHRA and YSYEKL. The CDR3 runs 12 residues from the cysteine to the phenylalanine. Only the CDR3 DNA is retained, 36 bases long and in frame from the first base. V is cut by 0 bases and J by 11 bases, and the space between the germline ends is 10 bases. This clonotype was seen at least ten times. Its antigen is unknown. Per-base quality was not reported, and no clone a single base away is much larger than it.

The sequence came from a human donor who donated a stem cell graft to a child with acute lymphoblastic leukemia. Source: PBMCs from the stem cell graft donor, taken from the stem cell graft. The rearrangement joined TRBV4-1 to TRBJ1-1; confidence is insufficient to name the D gene. The CDR3 has the sequence CASSQDFAEAFF. The nucleotide sequence reads TGCGCCAGCAGCCAAGATTTCGCGGAGGCTTTCTTT.